This T cell receptor beta chain is from a study of regulatory dendritic cells for organ transplantation. Whole-study context: Monocytes received vitamin D3 on days 0 and 4, IL-10 on day 4. Dendritic cell cultures received LPS on day 6. The study's findings and limits: Memory CD8+ clonal expansion seemed more limited with regulatory than mature dendritic cells. Naive CD4+ and CD8+ repertoires were highly diverse; memory CD8+ was most oligoclonal.

A word on this clone: Its antigen is currently unknown.

Sorted T cells were CFSE-labeled and cultured five to six days with allogeneic regulatory or mature dendritic cells at 1:10. This CDR3 comprises 14 residues. With V trimmed by 6 bases and J by 3 bases, 6 bases remained unmatched. CDR1 is MNHEY and CDR2 is SVGAGI in the germline V gene. Repertoires were generated with immunoSEQ multiplex PCR, while TCRdb's copy carries only in-frame clones and drops some. The sample lists 9,500 to 11,000 clones; about 75% were seen once. The clonotype was recovered from a human donor in good health. What was sequenced was memory CD4+ T cells from blood cultured with regulatory dendritic cells. As for subset: CD45RO+ memory T cells. The chain combines TRBV6-5 with TRBJ1-1; 8 bases line up with TRBD1. This CDR3 is CASRRTGRDTEAFF. The CDR3 DNA follows: TGTGCCAGCAGGCGGACAGGGAGAGACACTGAAGCTTTCTTT.